This TCR beta chain is drawn from a study of blood T cell repertoires in COVID-19. The cohort comprised adults aged 18 to 89 years residing in about 25 US areas. Donors were grouped by their self-reported clinical history. TCRdb keeps only in-frame clones here, not all; method: immunoSEQ multiplex PCR. The sample lists about 270,000 clones, about 90% occurring once. The clonotype comes from a woman between 55 and 75 years old who had recovered from COVID-19. The sequencing input was PBMCs or T cells enriched from blood (not recorded which).

The CDR3 DNA sequence: TGCGCCAGCAGCGAGGAGGGGGCCTCTGGAAACACCATATATTTT. It codes for CASSEEGASGNTIYF. V is TRBV5-1 and J is TRBJ1-3; 7 bases are shared with TRBD1. The CDR3 has 15 residues. The V gene's germline CDR1 is SGHRS and CDR2 YFSETQ. V gave up 4 bases and J gave up 0 bases; unmatched junction bases: 4.